Presented here are 12 T cell receptor beta chains from one specimen sequenced in a study of T cells after yellow fever vaccination. TCRdb called the 5' RACE reads again in MiXCR, with one record for every CDR3 protein. Of roughly 520,000 distinct CDR3 sequences listed, just over 20% are singletons. Source: PBMCs, taken less than 25 days after the first yellow fever vaccination. All receptors come from a man between 18 and 35 years old who received the YFV17D yellow fever vaccine.

The chain carries TRBV4-3 and TRBJ2-1, with D possibly being TRBD1 or TRBD2 (6 bases each). Germline V gives CDR1 LGHNA, CDR2 YSLEER. With 0 bases removed from V and 10 bases from J, the gap between germline ends came to 16 bases. This CDR3 spans 15 amino acids. For the CDR3, the DNA is TGCGCCAGCAGCCAAGAGTGGGGGGCGCAACGAGAGCAGTTCTTC. Translating gives CASSQEWGAQREQFF.

This clonotype occurred a few times. V gene TRBV24-1 combines with J gene TRBJ2-7, with D perhaps TRBD1 (6 bases). The CDR3 loop spans 15 amino acids. Per germline, CDR1 KGHDR and CDR2 SFDVKD. V lost 4 bases, J lost 4 bases, and 16 bases lay in between. CDR3 in amino acids: CATSDDQGNSYEQYV. CDR3 DNA: TGTGCCACCAGTGACGACCAGGGGAATTCGTACGAGCAGTACGTC.

This clonotype was observed a handful of times. The J gene is TRBJ1-1, the V gene TRBV15; D not resolved. CDR3 length: 14 amino acids. Per the germline V gene, CDR1 is LNHNV and CDR2 is YYDKDF (reference sequence). The V and J ends lost 0 bases and 3 bases respectively, with 8 bases between them. The CDR3 DNA reads as TGTGCCACCAGCAGAGAGGCCGTTGACACTGAAGCTTTCTTT. Amino acids: CATSREAVDTEAFF.

There are a few counts of this clonotype. J is TRBJ2-1 and V is TRBV7-6, with 14 positions matching TRBD2. CDR3 length: 19 amino acids. The V gene end was trimmed by 4 bases and the J gene end by 9 bases; junction bases not matched to a gene: 17. Germline V CDR1 and CDR2: SGHVS, FNYEAQ. Here the CDR3 DNA reads TGTGCCAGCAGCTCATTAGCCCGATCGACTAGCGGGGGGGGGAGTGAGCAGTTCTTC. The encoded protein is CASSSLARSTSGGGSEQFF.

The rearrangement uses TRBV7-2 and TRBJ2-6, with D possibly matching TRBD1 (5 bases). The CDR3 runs 17 residues. V was pared by 2 bases and J by 0 bases, with 11 bases between. CDR1 is SGHTA, CDR2 FQGNSA, per germline. DNA for the CDR3: TGTGCCAGCAGCTTAACAGGCGCTAGCTCTGGGGCCAACGTCCTGACTTTC. It specifies CASSLTGASSGANVLTF.

The V call is TRBV5-4, the J call TRBJ2-1, with TRBD1 matching 9 bases. In germline, CDR1 is SGHNT, CDR2 YYREEE (reference sequence). The J segment lost 3 bases and the V segment lost 4 bases, leaving 5 bases of the junction unmatched. This CDR3 comprises 15 residues. The CDR3 region has the DNA TGTGCCAGCAGCGTGGACAGGGGACTCTACAATGAGCAGTTCTTC. Its translation: CASSVDRGLYNEQFF. Using reference TRBV5-4 and TRBJ2-1 for the parts outside the CDR3, the full variable domain is ETGVTQSPTHLIKTRGQQVTLRCSSQSGHNTVSWYQQALGQGPQFIFQYYREEENGRGNFPPRFSGLQFPNYSSELNVNALELDDSALYLCASSVDRGLYNEQFFGPGTRLTVL.

The rearrangement joins TRBV12-3 or TRBV12-4 to TRBJ2-7; a possible D gene is TRBD2 (6 bases). The germline V and J ends were trimmed by 3 bases and 4 bases, with 10 bases remaining between them. The CDR3 totals 13 residues. The CDR3 DNA follows: TGTGCCAGCAGTTTCGGGGGTTTGTACGAGCAGTACTTC. It yields the protein CASSFGGLYEQYF.

The chain couples TRBV9 to TRBJ2-7; 10 nucleotides match TRBD1. V was pared by 3 bases and J by 6 bases, with 6 bases of the junction left unmatched. This CDR3 has 14 amino acids. Germline CDR1 is SGDLS and CDR2 is YYNGEE. Written as DNA, the CDR3 is TGTGCCAGCAGCGCTACCGGGACAGGGGTCGAGCAGTACTTC. As protein: CASSATGTGVEQYF. Together with reference TRBV9 and TRBJ2-7, the CDR3 gives the full variable domain: DSGVTQTPKHLITATGQRVTLRCSPRSGDLSVYWYQQSLDQGLQFLIQYYNGEERAKGNILERFSAQQFPDLHSELNLSSLELGDSALYFCASSATGTGVEQYFGPGTRLTVT.

This sequence joins TRBV6-5 and TRBJ1-3; possible D gene TRBD1, 5 bases. Germline CDR1 and CDR2: MNHEY and SVGAGI. Trimming cost V 0 bases and J 0 bases, with 12 bases left between them. This CDR3 comprises 17 residues. The CDR3 here is CASSYSKQGFSGNTIYF. Written as DNA, the CDR3 is TGTGCCAGCAGTTACTCGAAGCAGGGCTTCTCTGGAAACACCATATATTTT.

The sample holds a few counts of this clonotype. This chain links TRBV20-1 with TRBJ2-7; a weak D match, TRBD1 (7 bases). Germline V CDR1 and CDR2: DFQATT, SNEGSKA (reference sequence). The CDR3 loop spans 15 amino acids. Trimming took 0 bases from V and 7 from J, leaving 19 bases between them. CDR3 sequence reads: CSARDPSAGGREQYF. The CDR3 DNA reads TGCAGTGCTAGAGATCCCTCGGCAGGGGGGAGGGAGCAGTACTTC.

This clonotype showed up just a few times. The chain employs TRBV20-1 and TRBJ2-3; TRBD1 is a possible D gene (5 bases). V was clipped by 5 bases and J by 4 bases, with 10 bases between them. The germline CDR1 and CDR2 sequences are DFQATT and SNEGSKA (reference sequence). The CDR3 is made up of 12 amino acids. This CDR3 is CSAVRVADTQYF. The CDR3 coding sequence is TGCAGTGCTGTCAGGGTCGCAGATACGCAGTATTTT.

In its sample, this clonotype was seen many times. The chain has TRBV5-1 and TRBJ2-5; no firm D call. Per the germline V gene, CDR1 is SGHRS and CDR2 is YFSETQ. CDR3 size: 14 residues. The V end was cut by 4 bases, the J end by 5 bases, with 15 bases between. CDR3 region: CASSHGKVRETQYF. CDR3 sequence (DNA): TGCGCCAGCAGCCATGGCAAGGTACGGGAGACCCAGTACTTC.